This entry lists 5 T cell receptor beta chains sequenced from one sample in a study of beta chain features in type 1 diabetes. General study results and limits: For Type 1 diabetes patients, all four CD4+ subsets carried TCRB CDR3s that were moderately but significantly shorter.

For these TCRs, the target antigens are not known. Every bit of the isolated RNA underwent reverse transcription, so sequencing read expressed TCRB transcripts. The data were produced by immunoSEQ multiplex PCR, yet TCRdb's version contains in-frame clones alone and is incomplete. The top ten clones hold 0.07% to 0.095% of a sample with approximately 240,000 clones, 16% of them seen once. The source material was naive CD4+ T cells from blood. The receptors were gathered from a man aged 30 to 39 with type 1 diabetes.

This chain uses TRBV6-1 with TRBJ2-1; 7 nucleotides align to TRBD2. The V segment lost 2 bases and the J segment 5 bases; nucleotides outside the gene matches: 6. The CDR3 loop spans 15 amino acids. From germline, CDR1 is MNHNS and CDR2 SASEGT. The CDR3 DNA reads TGTGCCAGCAGTGAAACTTTAGCGGGTAACAATGAGCAGTTCTTC. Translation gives CASSETLAGNNEQFF.

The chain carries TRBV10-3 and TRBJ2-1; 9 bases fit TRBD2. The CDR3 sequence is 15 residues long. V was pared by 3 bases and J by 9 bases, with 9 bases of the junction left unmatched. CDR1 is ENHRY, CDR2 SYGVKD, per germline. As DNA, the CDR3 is TGTGCCATCAGTGATGTCCCTAGCGGGATCGGTGAGCAGTTCTTC. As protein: CAISDVPSGIGEQFF.

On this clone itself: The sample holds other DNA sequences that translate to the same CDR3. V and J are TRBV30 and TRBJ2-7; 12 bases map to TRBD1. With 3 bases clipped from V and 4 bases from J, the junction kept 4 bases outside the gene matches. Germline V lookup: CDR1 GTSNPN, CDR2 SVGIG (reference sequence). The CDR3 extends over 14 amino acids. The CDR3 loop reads CAWSGDRGLYEQYF. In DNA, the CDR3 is TGTGCCTGGAGCGGGGACAGGGGGCTTTACGAGCAGTACTTC. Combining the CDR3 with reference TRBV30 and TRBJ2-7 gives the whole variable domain SQTIHQWPATLVQPVGSPLSLECTVEGTSNPNLYWYRQAAGRGLQLLFYSVGIGQISSEVPQNLSASRPQDRQFILSSKKLLLSDSGFYLCAWSGDRGLYEQYFGPGTRLTVT.

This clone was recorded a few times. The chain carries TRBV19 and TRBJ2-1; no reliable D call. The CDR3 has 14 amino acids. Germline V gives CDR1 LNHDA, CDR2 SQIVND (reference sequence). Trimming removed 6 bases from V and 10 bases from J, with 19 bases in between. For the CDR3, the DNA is TGTGCCAGTAGCTTGGGTCAAAGTGGGAACGAGCAGTTCTTC. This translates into CASSLGQSGNEQFF.

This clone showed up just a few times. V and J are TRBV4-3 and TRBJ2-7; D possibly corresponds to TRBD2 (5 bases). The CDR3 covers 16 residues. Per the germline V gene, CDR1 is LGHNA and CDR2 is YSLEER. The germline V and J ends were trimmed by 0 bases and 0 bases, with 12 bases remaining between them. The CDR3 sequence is CASSQDSAAHSYEQYF. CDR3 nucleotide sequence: TGCGCCAGCAGCCAAGATTCAGCGGCCCACTCCTACGAGCAGTACTTC.